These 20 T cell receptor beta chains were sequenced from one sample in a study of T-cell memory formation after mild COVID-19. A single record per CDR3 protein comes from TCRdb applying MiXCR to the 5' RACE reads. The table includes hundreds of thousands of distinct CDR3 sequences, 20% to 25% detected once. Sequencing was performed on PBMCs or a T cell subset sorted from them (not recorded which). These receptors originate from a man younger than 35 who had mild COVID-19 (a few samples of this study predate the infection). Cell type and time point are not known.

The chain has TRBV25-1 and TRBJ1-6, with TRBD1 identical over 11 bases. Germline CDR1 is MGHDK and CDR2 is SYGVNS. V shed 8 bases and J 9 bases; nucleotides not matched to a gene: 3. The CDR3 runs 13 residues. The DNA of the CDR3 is TGTGCCAGCTTGGGACAGGGGGGTTCACCCCTCCACTTT. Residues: CASLGQGGSPLHF.

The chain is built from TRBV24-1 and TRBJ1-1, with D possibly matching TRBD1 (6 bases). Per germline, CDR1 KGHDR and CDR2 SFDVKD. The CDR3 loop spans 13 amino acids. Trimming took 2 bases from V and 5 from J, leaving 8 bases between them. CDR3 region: CATSDWGQTEAFF. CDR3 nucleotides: TGTGCCACCAGTGATTGGGGACAAACTGAAGCTTTCTTT.

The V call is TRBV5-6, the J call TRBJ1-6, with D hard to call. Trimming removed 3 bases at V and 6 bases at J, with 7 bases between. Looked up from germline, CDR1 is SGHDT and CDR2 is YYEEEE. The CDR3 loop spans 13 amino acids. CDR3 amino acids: CASSSWANSPLHF. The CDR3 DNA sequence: TGTGCCAGCAGCTCATGGGCTAATTCACCCCTCCACTTT.

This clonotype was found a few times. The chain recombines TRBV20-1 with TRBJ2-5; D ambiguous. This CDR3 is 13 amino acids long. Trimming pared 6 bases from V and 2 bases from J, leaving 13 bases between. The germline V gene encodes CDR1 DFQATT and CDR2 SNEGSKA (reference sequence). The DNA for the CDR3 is TGCAGTGCCGAAGTAGGAACGCAAGAGACCCAGTACTTC. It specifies CSAEVGTQETQYF.

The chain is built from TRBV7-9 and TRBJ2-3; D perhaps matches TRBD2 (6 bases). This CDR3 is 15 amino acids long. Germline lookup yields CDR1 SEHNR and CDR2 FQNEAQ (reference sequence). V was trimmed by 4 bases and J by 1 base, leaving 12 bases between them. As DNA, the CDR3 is TGTGCCAGCAGCTGGCTCGGGAGACGCACAGATACGCAGTATTTT. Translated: CASSWLGRRTDTQYF.

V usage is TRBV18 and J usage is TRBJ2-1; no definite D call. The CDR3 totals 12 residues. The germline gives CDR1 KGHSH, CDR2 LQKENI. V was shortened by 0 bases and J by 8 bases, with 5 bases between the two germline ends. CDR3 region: CASSPPSHEQFF. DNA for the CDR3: TGTGCCAGCTCACCACCCAGCCATGAGCAGTTCTTC.

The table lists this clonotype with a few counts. CDR3: CASSGDRVRTDTQYF. The CDR3 region has the DNA TGCGCCAGCAGCGGGGACAGGGTTAGAACAGATACGCAGTATTTT. V usage is TRBV5-1 and J usage is TRBJ2-3; 9 nucleotides match TRBD1. This CDR3 has 15 residues. Germline V lookup: CDR1 SGHRS, CDR2 YFSETQ. Losses at the gene ends were 4 bases for V and 3 bases for J; bases not matched to a gene: 6.

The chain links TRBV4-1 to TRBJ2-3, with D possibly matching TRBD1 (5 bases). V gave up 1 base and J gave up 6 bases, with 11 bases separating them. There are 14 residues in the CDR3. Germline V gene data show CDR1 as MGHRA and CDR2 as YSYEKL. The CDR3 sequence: CASSQVTGRDTQYF. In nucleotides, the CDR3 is TGCGCCAGCAGCCAAGTAACAGGTCGGGATACGCAGTATTTT.

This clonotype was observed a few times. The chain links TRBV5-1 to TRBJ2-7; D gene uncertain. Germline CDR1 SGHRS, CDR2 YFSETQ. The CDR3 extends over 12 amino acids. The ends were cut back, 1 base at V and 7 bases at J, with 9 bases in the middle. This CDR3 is CASSLKGWEQYF. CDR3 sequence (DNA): TGCGCCAGCAGCTTGAAGGGTTGGGAGCAGTACTTC.

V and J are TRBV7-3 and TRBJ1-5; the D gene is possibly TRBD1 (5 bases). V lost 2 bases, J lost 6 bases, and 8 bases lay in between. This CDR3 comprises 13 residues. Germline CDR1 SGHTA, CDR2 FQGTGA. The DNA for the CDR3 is TGTGCCAGCAGCTTACAGAGGGGTCAGCCCCAGCATTTT. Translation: CASSLQRGQPQHF. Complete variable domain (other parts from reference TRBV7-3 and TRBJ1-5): GAGVSQTPSNKVTEKGKYVELRCDPISGHTALYWYRQSLGQGPEFLIYFQGTGAADDSGLPNDRFFAVRPEGSVSTLKIQRTERGDSAVYLCASSLQRGQPQHFGDGTRLSIL.

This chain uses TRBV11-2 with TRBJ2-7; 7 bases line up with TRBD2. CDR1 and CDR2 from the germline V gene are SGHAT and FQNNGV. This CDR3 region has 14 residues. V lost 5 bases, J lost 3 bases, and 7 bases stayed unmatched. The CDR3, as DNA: TGTGCCAGCAGCGTTGATGGCGGGGGCTACGAGCAGTACTTC. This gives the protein CASSVDGGGYEQYF.

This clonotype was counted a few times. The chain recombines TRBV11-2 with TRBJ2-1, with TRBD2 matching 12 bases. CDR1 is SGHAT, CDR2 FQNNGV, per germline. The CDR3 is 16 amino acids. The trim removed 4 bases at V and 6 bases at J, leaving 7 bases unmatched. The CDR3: CASSSLAGGTGNEQFF. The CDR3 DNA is TGTGCCAGCAGCTCCCTAGCGGGGGGGACGGGCAATGAGCAGTTCTTC. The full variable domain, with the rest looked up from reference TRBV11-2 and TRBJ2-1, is EAGVAQSPRYKIIEKRQSVAFWCNPISGHATLYWYQQILGQGPKLLIQFQNNGVVDDSQLPKDRFSAERLKGVDSTLKIQPAKLEDSAVYLCASSSLAGGTGNEQFFGPGTRLTVL.

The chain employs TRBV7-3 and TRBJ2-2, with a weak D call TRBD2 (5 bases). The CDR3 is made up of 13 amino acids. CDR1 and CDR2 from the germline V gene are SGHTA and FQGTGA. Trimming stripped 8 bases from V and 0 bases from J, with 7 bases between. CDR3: CASERTNTGELFF. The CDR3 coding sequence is TGTGCCAGCGAGCGGACGAACACCGGGGAGCTGTTTTTT.

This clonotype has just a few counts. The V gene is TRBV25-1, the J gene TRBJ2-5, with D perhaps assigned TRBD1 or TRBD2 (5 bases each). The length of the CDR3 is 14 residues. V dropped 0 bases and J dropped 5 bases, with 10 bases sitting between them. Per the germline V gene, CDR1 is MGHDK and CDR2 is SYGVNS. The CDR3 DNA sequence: TGTGCCAGCAGTGAATACGGGGCTAGGGAGACCCAGTACTTC. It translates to CASSEYGARETQYF. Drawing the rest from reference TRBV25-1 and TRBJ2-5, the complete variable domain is EADIYQTPRYLVIGTGKKITLECSQTMGHDKMYWYQQDPGMELHLIHYSYGVNSTEKGDLSSESTVSRIRTEHFPLTLESARPSHTSQYLCASSEYGARETQYFGPGTRLLVL.

DNA for the CDR3: TGTGCCAGCAGTACACAACAAGAGACCCAGTACTTC. It is translated as CASSTQQETQYF. The chain has TRBV12-3 or TRBV12-4 and TRBJ2-5; D call uncertain. The V and J ends lost 5 bases and 2 bases respectively, with 6 bases between them. The CDR3 is made up of 12 amino acids.

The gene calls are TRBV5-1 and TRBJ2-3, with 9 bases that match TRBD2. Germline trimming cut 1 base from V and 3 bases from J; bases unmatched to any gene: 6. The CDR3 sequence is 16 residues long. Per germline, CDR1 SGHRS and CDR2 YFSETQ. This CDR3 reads CASSLLSSGATDTQYF. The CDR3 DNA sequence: TGCGCCAGCAGCTTGCTGTCTAGCGGGGCAACAGATACGCAGTATTTT.

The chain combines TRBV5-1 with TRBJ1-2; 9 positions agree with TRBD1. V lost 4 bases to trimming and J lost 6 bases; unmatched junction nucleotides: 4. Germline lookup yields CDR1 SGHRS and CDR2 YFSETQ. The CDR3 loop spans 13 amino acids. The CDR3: CASSNGQGNGYTF. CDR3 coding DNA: TGCGCCAGCAGCAACGGACAGGGGAATGGCTACACCTTC.

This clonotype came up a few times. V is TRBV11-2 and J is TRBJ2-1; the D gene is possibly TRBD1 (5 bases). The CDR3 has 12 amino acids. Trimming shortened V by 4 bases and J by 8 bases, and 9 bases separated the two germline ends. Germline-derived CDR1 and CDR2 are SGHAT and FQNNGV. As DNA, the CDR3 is TGTGCCAGCAGCTATCCCAGGGATGAGCAGTTCTTC. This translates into CASSYPRDEQFF. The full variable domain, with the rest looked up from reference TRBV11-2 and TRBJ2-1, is EAGVAQSPRYKIIEKRQSVAFWCNPISGHATLYWYQQILGQGPKLLIQFQNNGVVDDSQLPKDRFSAERLKGVDSTLKIQPAKLEDSAVYLCASSYPRDEQFFGPGTRLTVL.

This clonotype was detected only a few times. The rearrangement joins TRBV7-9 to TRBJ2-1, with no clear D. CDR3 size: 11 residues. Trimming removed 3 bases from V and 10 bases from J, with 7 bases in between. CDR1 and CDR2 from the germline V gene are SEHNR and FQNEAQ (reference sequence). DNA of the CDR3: TGTGCCAGCAGCTTCGTAAGGGAGCAGTTCTTC. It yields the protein CASSFVREQFF.

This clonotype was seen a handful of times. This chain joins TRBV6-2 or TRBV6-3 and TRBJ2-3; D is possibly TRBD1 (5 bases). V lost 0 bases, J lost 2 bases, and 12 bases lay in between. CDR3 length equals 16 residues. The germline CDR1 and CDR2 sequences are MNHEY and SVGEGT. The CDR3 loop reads CASSYSKTVNTDTQYF. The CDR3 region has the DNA TGTGCCAGCAGTTACTCTAAGACAGTCAACACAGATACGCAGTATTTT.